A selection of T cell receptor beta chains follows, all from one sample in a study of T cells in Graves' hyperthyroidism and ophthalmopathy. TCRdb reprocessed the multiplex PCR reads with MiXCR, giving one entry per CDR3 protein. The sample carries under 350,000 distinct CDR3 sequences, roughly 13% recorded once. Sequenced input: blood. These receptors were obtained from a woman in her 40s with Graves' hyperthyroidism. Each CDR3 is given with its conserved first and last residue. Fields, in order: CDR3 length, D gene, J gene, clone size, V gene, CDR3 DNA, CDR3 protein. D genes are given only for firm matches. A clone size is listed for some rows: how often the clone was seen (once, few, many), or a class if it is expanded.

14 - TRBJ1-2 - TRBV28 TGTGCCAGCAGTTTCCGGATCGACCTGGTTTATTACACCTTC CASSFRIDLVYYTF
11 - TRBJ1-2 few TRBV28 TGTGCCAGCAACTACAAGTATGGCTACACCTTC CASNYKYGYTF
13 - TRBJ1-1 many TRBV10-3 TGTGCCATCAGTGAGTTCTACAACACTGAAGCTTTCTTT CAISEFYNTEAFF
16 - TRBJ1-1 - TRBV13 TGTGCCAGCAGTTCGGCCGGGGGGGCGTTGAACACTGAAGCTTTCTTT CASSSAGGALNTEAFF
17 TRBD2 TRBJ2-3 many TRBV20-1 TGCAGTGCTAGAGGGGGACGGGGTAGCGGGAGCACAGATACGCAGTATTTT CSARGGRGSGSTDTQYF
14 TRBD1 TRBJ1-5 few TRBV19 TGTGCCAGTAGTGCACAGGGGATGGGTCAGCCCCAGCATTTT CASSAQGMGQPQHF
12 - TRBJ1-1 - TRBV7-9 TGTGCCAGCTCTTACCAGGAGGCTGAAGCTTTCTTT CASSYQEAEAFF
13 - TRBJ1-6 many TRBV20-1 TGCAGTGCCACGGGACAAAATAATTCACCCCTCCACTTT CSATGQNNSPLHF
15 TRBD2 TRBJ2-7 many TRBV28 TGTGCCAGCAGTTTGTCGACGGGAGGGCATTACGAGCAGTACTTC CASSLSTGGHYEQYF
15 - TRBJ2-1 many TRBV2 TGTGCCAGCAGTGAGGAGCGGAGCTCCTACAATGAGCAGTTCTTC CASSEERSSYNEQFF
13 TRBD1 TRBJ1-4 many TRBV4-2 TGTGCCAGCAGGGGACAGGGGTTGGAAAAACTGTTTTTT CASRGQGLEKLFF
14 - TRBJ2-1 - TRBV30 TGTGCCTGGATAGCGGAAAATCCCTACAATGAGCAGTTCTTC CAWIAENPYNEQFF
13 - TRBJ2-7 - TRBV6-1 TGTGCCAGCACTTCCCTGGGTGCGTACGAGCAGTACTTC CASTSLGAYEQYF
14 TRBD2 TRBJ2-1 many TRBV7-2 TGTGCCAGCAGCCCATTACATAGCGGGAGACCTCAGTTCTTC CASSPLHSGRPQFF
14 - TRBJ1-1 many TRBV20-1 TGCAGTGCTAGGGCAGGGATACCGAGCACTGAAGCTTTCTTT CSARAGIPSTEAFF
15 TRBD2 TRBJ2-5 many TRBV11-2 TGTGCCAGCAGCTCACTAGCGGGAGTAGAAGAGACCCAGTACTTC CASSSLAGVEETQYF
14 TRBD2 TRBJ2-1 many TRBV11-2 TGTGCCAGCAGCCTTGGACTAGTAGCCAATGAGCAGTTCTTC CASSLGLVANEQFF
15 TRBD1 TRBJ2-3 - TRBV18 TGTGCCAGCTCACCAGGGGACAGAAGTGTTGATACGCAGTATTTT CASSPGDRSVDTQYF
13 TRBD1 TRBJ1-2 many TRBV20-1 TGCAGTGCCGAGGACAGGGCCGAATATGGCTACACCTTC CSAEDRAEYGYTF
18 TRBD2 TRBJ2-1 many TRBV12-3/TRBV12-4 TGTGCCAGCAGTTCAGGGACTAGCGGGACGGGGTTGAGGGATGAGCAGTTCTTC CASSSGTSGTGLRDEQFF
17 - TRBJ2-1 few TRBV28 TGTGCCAGCAGTTTCGATCCTATATCGAGCTCCTACAATGAGCAGTTCTTC CASSFDPISSSYNEQFF
13 - TRBJ1-2 - TRBV11-2 TGTGCCAGCAGCTTGTCCACCGACACAGGGTTGACCTTC CASSLSTDTGLTF
17 - TRBJ1-5 many TRBV14 TGTGCCAGCAGCCGCCGGGAAGCACTCCCAGCGCATCAGCCCCAGCATTTT CASSRREALPAHQPQHF
14 - TRBJ2-1 many TRBV20-1 TGCAGTGCGGAGGGCGGGAAGTCCTACAATGAGCAGTTCTTC CSAEGGKSYNEQFF
16 TRBD2 TRBJ2-5 many TRBV12-3/TRBV12-4 TGTGCCAGCAGTTTAGTTCGAGCGGGAGACCAAGAGACCCAGTACTTC CASSLVRAGDQETQYF
14 - TRBJ1-2 - TRBV14 TGTGCCAGCAGCGAAACAAGGGCGGGCTATGGCTACACCTTC CASSETRAGYGYTF
18 TRBD2 TRBJ2-2 many TRBV5-1 TGCGCCAGCACCTTTAGGCTAGCGGGAGGGCAGCACACCGGGGAGCTGTTTTTT CASTFRLAGGQHTGELFF
14 - TRBJ2-5 few TRBV5-5 TGTGCCAGCAGCTTGGTCATAGCGGAAGAGACCCAGTACTTC CASSLVIAEETQYF
13 - TRBJ1-5 many TRBV3-1 TGTGCCAGCAGCCAATCGGTCAATCAGCCCCAGCATTTT CASSQSVNQPQHF
15 TRBD2 TRBJ2-1 many TRBV18 TGTGCCAGCTCACCACCCTCTAGCGGGACCTATGAGCAGTTCTTC CASSPPSSGTYEQFF
15 TRBD1 TRBJ2-4 many TRBV20-1 TGCAGTGCTAGAGTTAGACAGGGGTCCGGAAACATTCAGTACTTC CSARVRQGSGNIQYF
14 - TRBJ2-5 - TRBV2 TGTGCCAGCAGTGCCGGGGGAGTCCAAGAGACCCAGTACTTC CASSAGGVQETQYF
16 - TRBJ2-1 many TRBV7-2 TGTGCCAGCAGCTCGGGGGCCGGGACTCTCTACAATGAGCAGTTCTTC CASSSGAGTLYNEQFF
16 - TRBJ1-3 - TRBV27 TGTGCCAGCAGTCCGTGGGACGGGAGTTCTGGAAACACCATATATTTT CASSPWDGSSGNTIYF
16 TRBD2 TRBJ2-3 - TRBV9 TGTGCCAGCAGCGTAGGACTAGCAGAGAGCACAGATACGCAGTATTTT CASSVGLAESTDTQYF
13 - TRBJ1-1 few TRBV2 TGTGCCAGCAGTGATCCAGGATACACTGAAGCTTTCTTT CASSDPGYTEAFF